A single sample is the source of the 14 T cell receptor beta chains below, sequenced in a study of shared clonotypes between healthy human individuals. Only in-frame clones appear in the TCRdb table, and some are missing; sequencing was by immunoSEQ multiplex PCR. The sample contains about 2.3 million clones, approximately 93% of which appear only once. Sequences were obtained from naive CD4+ T cells from PBMCs. As for subset: CD45RA+ positively selected. These receptors were collected from a man aged 18 to 29 in good health. Some clones in this sample may be carry-over from other donors' samples.

This CDR3 reads CASSQGGGNYGYTF. CDR3 nucleotide sequence: TGTGCCAGCAGCCAAGGTGGGGGGAACTATGGCTACACCTTC. The V gene is TRBV4-2, the J gene TRBJ1-2; perhaps TRBD1 as D (5 bases). The CDR3 contains 14 residues. The V gene's germline CDR1 is LGHNA and CDR2 YNFKEQ. Deletions cut 1 base from V and 2 bases from J, with 8 bases between.

The chain has TRBV29-1 and TRBJ2-3; TRBD2 agrees at 7 bases. Germline V gene lookup returns CDR1 SQVTM and CDR2 ANQGSEA. V was pared by 6 bases and J by 3 bases, with 6 bases of the junction left unmatched. The CDR3 totals 13 residues. In DNA, the CDR3 is TGCAGCGTGCCTAGCGGACGGACAGATACGCAGTATTTT. It encodes CSVPSGRTDTQYF.

The chain carries TRBV27 and TRBJ2-7; 14 nucleotides line up with TRBD2. V lost 3 bases and J lost 2; bases outside the gene matches: 9. The CDR3 is 18 amino acids. Germline V gene lookup returns CDR1 MNHEY and CDR2 SMNVEV (reference sequence). CDR3 bases: TGTGCCAGCAGTTTGGGACTAGCGGGAGTTAAGTGGCCCTACGAGCAGTACTTC. It encodes CASSLGLAGVKWPYEQYF.

This chain links TRBV5-1 with TRBJ2-7; 9 nucleotides agree with TRBD1. This CDR3 comprises 15 residues. The germline gives CDR1 SGHRS, CDR2 YFSETQ. The trim removed 3 bases at V and 5 bases at J, leaving 9 bases unmatched. This CDR3 is CASSWGTGKIHEQYF. The CDR3 DNA reads TGCGCCAGCAGCTGGGGGACAGGGAAGATCCACGAGCAGTACTTC.

This chain uses TRBV11-3 with TRBJ2-3; D ambiguous. Per the germline V gene, CDR1 is SGHNT and CDR2 is YENEEA. This CDR3 has 13 residues. V was trimmed by 0 bases and J by 4 bases, leaving 5 bases between them. This CDR3 is CASSLDRPDTQYF. CDR3 DNA: TGTGCCAGCAGCTTAGACAGACCAGATACGCAGTATTTT.

The chain has TRBV7-8 and TRBJ1-1; TRBD1 might be the D (5 bases). The germline CDR1 and CDR2 sequences are SGHVS and FQNEAQ. The CDR3 spans 14 residues. V lost 7 bases to trimming and J lost 1 base, with 13 bases between them. This CDR3 reads CASTPTDQNTEAFF. Written as DNA, the CDR3 is TGTGCCAGCACCCCGACAGACCAGAACACTGAAGCTTTCTTT.

The genes are TRBV5-1 and TRBJ1-4; tentatively, D is TRBD1 (5 bases). This CDR3 comprises 15 residues. V dropped 0 bases and J dropped 5 bases, with 11 bases sitting between them. The germline V gene encodes CDR1 SGHRS and CDR2 YFSETQ. The CDR3 region has the DNA TGCGCCAGCAGCTTGGGCAGGGCTGGGAATGAAAAACTGTTTTTT. Protein: CASSLGRAGNEKLFF.

The chain is built from TRBV9 and TRBJ2-2; D unresolved. This CDR3 spans 17 amino acids. V lost 5 bases to trimming and J lost 4 bases, with 21 bases between them. Germline-derived CDR1 and CDR2 are SGDLS and YYNGEE. CDR3 residues: CASSQSVRVPPTGELFF. CDR3 DNA: TGTGCCAGCAGTCAATCGGTCCGGGTACCGCCCACCGGGGAGCTGTTTTTT.

The gene calls are TRBV6-5 and TRBJ2-1; 16 bases map to TRBD2. CDR1 and CDR2 from the germline V gene are MNHEY and SVGAGI. This CDR3 is 16 amino acids long. V lost 4 bases, J lost 9 bases, and 6 bases stayed unmatched. Here the CDR3 DNA reads TGTGCCAGCAGTTCCTCGGGACTAGCGGGAGGGATTGAGCAGTTCTTC. It is translated as CASSSSGLAGGIEQFF.

As regards this clone: The same CDR3 is also encoded by other DNA sequences in this sample. The chain carries TRBV9 and TRBJ1-5; no reliable D call. Trimming removed 2 bases at V and 2 bases at J, with 8 bases between. The CDR3 runs to 14 residues. Germline V lookup: CDR1 SGDLS, CDR2 YYNGEE. The CDR3 reads CASSVGQGNQPQHF. CDR3 coding DNA: TGTGCCAGCAGCGTTGGGCAGGGCAATCAGCCCCAGCATTTT.

Comments on this clone: The same CDR3 also results from other DNA sequences found in this sample. This chain links TRBV29-1 with TRBJ2-3; 8 positions match TRBD1. Germline loops: CDR1 SQVTM, CDR2 ANQGSEA. The CDR3 covers 13 residues. V lost 7 bases to trimming and J lost 3 bases; unmatched junction nucleotides: 6. The CDR3 coding sequence is TGCAGCGCTCCAGGGGGCGGGACAGATACGCAGTATTTT. Its translation: CSAPGGGTDTQYF.

The rearrangement uses TRBV30 and TRBJ1-2; D gene ambiguous. Trimming cost V 2 bases and J 5 bases, with 9 bases left between them. The germline CDR1 and CDR2 sequences are GTSNPN and SVGIG (reference sequence). There are 12 residues in the CDR3. This CDR3 is CAWSRGRYGYTF. CDR3 DNA: TGTGCCTGGAGTCGGGGAAGGTATGGCTACACCTTC. The whole variable domain, filled in from reference TRBV30 and TRBJ1-2, reads SQTIHQWPATLVQPVGSPLSLECTVEGTSNPNLYWYRQAAGRGLQLLFYSVGIGQISSEVPQNLSASRPQDRQFILSSKKLLLSDSGFYLCAWSRGRYGYTFGSGTRLTVV.

This chain uses TRBV18 with TRBJ2-7; D is uncertain. CDR3 length equals 13 residues. Germline V gene sequence: CDR1 KGHSH, CDR2 LQKENI. V was pared by 6 bases and J by 6 bases, with 15 bases between. The CDR3 loop reads CASSLNPVGEQYF. CDR3 nucleotide sequence: TGTGCCAGCTCTCTTAATCCCGTGGGCGAGCAGTACTTC.

About this clone itself: This specimen includes other DNA sequences encoding the same CDR3. The rearrangement joins TRBV7-3 to TRBJ1-1, with 7 nucleotides matching TRBD1. Per germline, CDR1 SGHTA and CDR2 FQGTGA. The CDR3 contains 13 residues. V trimming: 4 bases; J trimming: 5 bases; junction bases outside the gene matches: 4. DNA of the CDR3: TGTGCCAGCAGCTCGACAGGGAGGACTGAAGCTTTCTTT. Its protein product is CASSSTGRTEAFF. The whole variable domain, filled in from reference TRBV7-3 and TRBJ1-1, reads GAGVSQTPSNKVTEKGKYVELRCDPISGHTALYWYRQSLGQGPEFLIYFQGTGAADDSGLPNDRFFAVRPEGSVSTLKIQRTERGDSAVYLCASSSTGRTEAFFGQGTRLTVV.